This T cell receptor beta chain came from a study of T-cell reconstitution after alpha-beta-depleted transplantation in children. This clonotype was seen repeatedly, ten times or more. What it recognizes is unknown. Unique molecular identifiers were used in preparing the TCRbeta library. TCRdb processed the PCR reads anew with MiXCR; each CDR3 protein has one entry. The sample carries approximately 500,000 distinct CDR3 sequences, 10% to 13% recorded once. The J segment lost 3 bases and the V segment lost 0 bases, leaving 8 bases of the junction unmatched. The CDR3 length is 16 residues. Per the germline V gene, CDR1 is LGHNA and CDR2 is YSLEER. Findings and caveats of the study: Reported findings indicate that, about two months after transplant, alpha-beta T cells came from several hundred expanded clones, which were derived from non-depleted graft cells.

The sequence was collected from a child under 10 years old with inherited bone marrow failure, due to receive a stem cell transplant. The chain is built from TRBV4-3 and TRBJ2-7; the match to TRBD1 covers 7 bases. The input for sequencing was PBMCs, taken before TCRalphabeta/CD19-depleted stem cell transplant. CDR3 residues: CASSQDAGTDYYEQYF. Written as DNA, the CDR3 is TGCGCCAGCAGCCAAGACGCCGGGACAGACTACTACGAGCAGTACTTC.